This note documents a single T cell receptor (beta chain) sequence. Per the study methods: Amplification from reference gene primers served as the basis for estimated nucleated cell counts. Here immunoSEQ multiplex PCR was the method, and the copy in TCRdb shows in-frame clones only, minus some. V, J and clone size were drawn from that table, and D and trimming were deduced from the DNA. The table shows roughly 230,000 clones, with 80% to 90% occurring only once. The CDR3 consists of 15 residues. The germline V gene encodes CDR1 SNHLY and CDR2 FYNNEI. V was cut by 5 bases and J by 7 bases, with 17 bases left in between. The record originates from a study of blood T cell repertoires in COVID-19. Whole-study context: Samples taken during acute and convalescent COVID-19 were collected in the United States, Italy and Spain. PBMCs, B-cell-depleted T cells, or T cells provided the cDNA or gDNA that made up the material.

The sample taken for sequencing was peripheral blood. V and J are TRBV2 and TRBJ1-4, with D possibly TRBD1 on 5 matching bases. This TCR derives from a man in his forties with acute or convalescent COVID-19. CDR3 sequence (DNA): TGTGCCAGCAGTCAAGGGGCAGGGCGGGGTGAAAAACTGTTTTTT. Translation: CASSQGAGRGEKLFF. Supplemented by reference TRBV2 and TRBJ1-4, the full variable domain reads EPEVTQTPSHQVTQMGQEVILRCVPISNHLYFYWYRQILGQKVEFLVSFYNNEISEKSEIFDDQFSVERPDGSNFTLKIRSTKLEDSAMYFCASSQGAGRGEKLFFGSGTQLSVL.